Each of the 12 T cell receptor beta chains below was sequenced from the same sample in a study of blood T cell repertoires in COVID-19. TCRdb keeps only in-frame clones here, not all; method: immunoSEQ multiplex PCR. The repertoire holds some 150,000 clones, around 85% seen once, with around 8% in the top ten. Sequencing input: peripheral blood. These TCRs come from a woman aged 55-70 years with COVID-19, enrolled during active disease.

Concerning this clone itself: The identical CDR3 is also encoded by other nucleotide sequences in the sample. CDR3 sequence: CASSKSQGASYGYTF. Written as DNA, the CDR3 is TGTGCCAGCAGTAAAAGCCAGGGGGCGAGCTATGGCTACACCTTC. The chain couples TRBV2 to TRBJ1-2; 8 bases line up with TRBD1. V shed 5 bases and J 4 bases; nucleotides not matched to a gene: 9. The CDR3 is 15 residues long. Germline assignment: CDR1 SNHLY and CDR2 FYNNEI.

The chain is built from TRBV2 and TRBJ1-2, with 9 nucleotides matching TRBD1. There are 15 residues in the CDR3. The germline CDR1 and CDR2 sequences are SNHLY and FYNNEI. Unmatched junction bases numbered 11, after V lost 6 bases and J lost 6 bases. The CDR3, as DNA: TGTGCCAGCAGGGGAAGGACAGGGGCCTGGGATGGCTACACCTTC. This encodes CASRGRTGAWDGYTF.

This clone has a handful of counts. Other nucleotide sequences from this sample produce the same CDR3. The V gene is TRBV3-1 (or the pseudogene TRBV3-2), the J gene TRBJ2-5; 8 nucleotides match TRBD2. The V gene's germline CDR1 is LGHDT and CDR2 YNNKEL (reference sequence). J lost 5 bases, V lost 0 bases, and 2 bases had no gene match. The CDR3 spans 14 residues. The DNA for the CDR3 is TGTGCCAGCAGCCAAGACGGGAGGGGGGAGACCCAGTACTTC. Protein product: CASSQDGRGETQYF.

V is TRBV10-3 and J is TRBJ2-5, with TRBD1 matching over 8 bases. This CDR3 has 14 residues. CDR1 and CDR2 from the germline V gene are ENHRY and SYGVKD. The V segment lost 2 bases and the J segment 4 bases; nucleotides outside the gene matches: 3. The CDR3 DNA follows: TGTGCCATCAGTGAGGGACAGGGTGTAGAGACCCAGTACTTC. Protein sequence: CAISEGQGVETQYF.

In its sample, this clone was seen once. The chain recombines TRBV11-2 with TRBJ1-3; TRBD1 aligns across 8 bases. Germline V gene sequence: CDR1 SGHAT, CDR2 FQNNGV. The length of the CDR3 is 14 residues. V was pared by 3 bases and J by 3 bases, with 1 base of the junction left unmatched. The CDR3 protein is CASSLGQDGNTIYF. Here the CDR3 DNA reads TGTGCCAGCAGCTTGGGACAGGATGGAAACACCATATATTTT.

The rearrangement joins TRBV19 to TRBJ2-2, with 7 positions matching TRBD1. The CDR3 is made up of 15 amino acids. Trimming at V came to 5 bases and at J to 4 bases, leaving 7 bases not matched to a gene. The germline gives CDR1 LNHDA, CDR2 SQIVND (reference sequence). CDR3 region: CASSYRDSLTGELFF. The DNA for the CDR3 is TGTGCCAGTAGTTATCGGGACAGCCTCACCGGGGAGCTGTTTTTT. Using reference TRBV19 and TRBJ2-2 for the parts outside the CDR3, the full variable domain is DGGITQSPKYLFRKEGQNVTLSCEQNLNHDAMYWYRQDPGQGLRLIYYSQIVNDFQKGDIAEGYSVSREKKESFPLTVTSAQKNPTAFYLCASSYRDSLTGELFFGEGSRLTVL.

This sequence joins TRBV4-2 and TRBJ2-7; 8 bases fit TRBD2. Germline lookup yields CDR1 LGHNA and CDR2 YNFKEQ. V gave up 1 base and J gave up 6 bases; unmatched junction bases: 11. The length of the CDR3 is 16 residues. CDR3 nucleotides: TGTGCCAGCAGCCAAGTTGTATCCCCGGGGACTAGCGAGCAGTACTTC. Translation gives CASSQVVSPGTSEQYF.

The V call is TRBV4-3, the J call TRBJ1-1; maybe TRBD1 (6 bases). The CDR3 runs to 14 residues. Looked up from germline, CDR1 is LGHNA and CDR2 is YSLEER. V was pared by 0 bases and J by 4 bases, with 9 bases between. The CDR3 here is CASSQDQGSTEAFF. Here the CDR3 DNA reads TGCGCCAGCAGCCAAGACCAGGGGAGCACTGAAGCTTTCTTT.

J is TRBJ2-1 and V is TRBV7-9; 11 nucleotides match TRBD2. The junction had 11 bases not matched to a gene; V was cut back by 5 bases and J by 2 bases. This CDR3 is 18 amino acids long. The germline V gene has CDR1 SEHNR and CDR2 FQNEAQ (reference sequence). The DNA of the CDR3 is TGTGCCAGCAGCCGTAGCGGGGGGGCCAGTCCTGCCTACAATGAGCAGTTCTTC. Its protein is CASSRSGGASPAYNEQFF.

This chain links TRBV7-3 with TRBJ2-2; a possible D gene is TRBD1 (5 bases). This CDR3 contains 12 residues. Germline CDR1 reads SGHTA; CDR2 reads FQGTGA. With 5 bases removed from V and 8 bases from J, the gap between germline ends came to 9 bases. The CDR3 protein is CASSRRVGELFF. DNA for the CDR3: TGTGCCAGCAGCCGCAGGGTTGGGGAGCTGTTTTTT.

The CDR3 sequence is CASSILQAGGFRTDTQYF. The CDR3 coding sequence is TGTGCCAGCAGCATACTTCAGGCGGGGGGATTCCGCACAGATACGCAGTATTTT. The chain employs TRBV25-1 and TRBJ2-3; 8 nucleotides line up with TRBD2. The CDR3 consists of 18 residues. CDR1 and CDR2 from the germline V gene are MGHDK and SYGVNS. V was clipped by 6 bases and J by 1 base; unmatched bases: 15. Together with reference TRBV25-1 and TRBJ2-3, the CDR3 gives the full variable domain: EADIYQTPRYLVIGTGKKITLECSQTMGHDKMYWYQQDPGMELHLIHYSYGVNSTEKGDLSSESTVSRIRTEHFPLTLESARPSHTSQYLCASSILQAGGFRTDTQYFGPGTRLTVL.

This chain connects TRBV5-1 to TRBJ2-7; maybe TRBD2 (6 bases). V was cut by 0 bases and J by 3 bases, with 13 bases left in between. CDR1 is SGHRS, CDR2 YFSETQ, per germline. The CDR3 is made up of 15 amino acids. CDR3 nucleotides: TGCGCCAGCAGCTTGGCTAAGGGTAGCGGCTACGAGCAGTACTTC. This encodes CASSLAKGSGYEQYF. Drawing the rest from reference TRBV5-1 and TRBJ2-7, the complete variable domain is KAGVTQTPRYLIKTRGQQVTLSCSPISGHRSVSWYQQTPGQGLQFLFEYFSETQRNKGNFPGRFSGRQFSNSRSEMNVSTLELGDSALYLCASSLAKGSGYEQYFGPGTRLTVT.